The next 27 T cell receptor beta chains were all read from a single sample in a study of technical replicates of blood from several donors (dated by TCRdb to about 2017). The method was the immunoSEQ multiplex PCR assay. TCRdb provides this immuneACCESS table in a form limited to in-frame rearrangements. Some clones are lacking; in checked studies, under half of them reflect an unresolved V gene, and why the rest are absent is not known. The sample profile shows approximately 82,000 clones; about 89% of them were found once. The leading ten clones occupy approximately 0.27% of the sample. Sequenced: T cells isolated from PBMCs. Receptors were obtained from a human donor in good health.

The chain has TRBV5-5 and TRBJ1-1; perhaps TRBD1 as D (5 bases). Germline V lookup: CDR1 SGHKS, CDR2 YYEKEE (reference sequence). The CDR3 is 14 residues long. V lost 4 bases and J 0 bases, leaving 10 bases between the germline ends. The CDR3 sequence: CASSQTELNTEAFF. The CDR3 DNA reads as TGTGCCAGCAGCCAGACAGAACTGAACACTGAAGCTTTCTTT.

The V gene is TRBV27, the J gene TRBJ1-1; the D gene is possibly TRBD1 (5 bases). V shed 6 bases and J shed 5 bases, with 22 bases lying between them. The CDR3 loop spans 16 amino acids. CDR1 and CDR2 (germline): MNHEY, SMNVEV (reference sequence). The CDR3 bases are TGTGCCAGCAGCCCGGGTTCCTGGGGGGTGGGGACTGAAGCTTTCTTT. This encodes CASSPGSWGVGTEAFF.

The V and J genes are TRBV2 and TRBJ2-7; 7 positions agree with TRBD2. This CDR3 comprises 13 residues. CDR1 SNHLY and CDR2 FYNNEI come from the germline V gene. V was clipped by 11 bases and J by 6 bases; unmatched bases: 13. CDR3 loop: CASRAGTYPEQYF. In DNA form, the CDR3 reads TGTGCCTCGAGAGCGGGAACCTACCCCGAGCAGTACTTC.

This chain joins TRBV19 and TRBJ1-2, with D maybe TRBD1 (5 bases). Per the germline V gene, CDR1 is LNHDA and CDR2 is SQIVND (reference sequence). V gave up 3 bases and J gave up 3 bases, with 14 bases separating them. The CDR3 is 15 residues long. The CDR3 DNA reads TGTGCCAGTAGTATTGGCAGGCAGGGTTACTATGGCTACACCTTC. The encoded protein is CASSIGRQGYYGYTF.

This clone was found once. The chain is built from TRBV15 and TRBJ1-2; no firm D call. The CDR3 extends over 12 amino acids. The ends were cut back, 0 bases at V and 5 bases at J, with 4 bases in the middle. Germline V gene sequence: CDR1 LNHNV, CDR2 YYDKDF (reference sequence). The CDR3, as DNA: TGTGCCACCAGCAGAGAAGCTTATGGCTACACCTTC. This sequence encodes CATSREAYGYTF.

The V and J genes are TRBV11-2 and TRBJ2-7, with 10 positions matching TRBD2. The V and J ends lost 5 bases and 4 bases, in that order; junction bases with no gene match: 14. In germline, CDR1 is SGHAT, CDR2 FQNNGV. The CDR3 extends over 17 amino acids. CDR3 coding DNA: TGTGCCAGCAGCGTCCCTCCTGGAGCGGGAGGGTATTACGAGCAGTACTTC. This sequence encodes CASSVPPGAGGYYEQYF.

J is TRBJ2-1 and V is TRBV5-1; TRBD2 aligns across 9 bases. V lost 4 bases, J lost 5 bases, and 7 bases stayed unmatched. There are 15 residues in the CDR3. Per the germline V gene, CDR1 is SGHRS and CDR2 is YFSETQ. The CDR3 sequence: CASSAALAGHNEQFF. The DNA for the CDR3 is TGCGCCAGCAGCGCCGCGCTAGCGGGACACAATGAGCAGTTCTTC.

Here the CDR3 DNA reads TGTGCCAGCAGCCCGGACAGCTATCAGCCCCAGCATTTT. Its translation is CASSPDSYQPQHF. V is TRBV5-8 and J is TRBJ1-5, with D possibly being TRBD1 (6 bases). The CDR3 covers 13 residues. Germline V CDR1 and CDR2: SGHTS, YDEGEE. V gave up 4 bases and J gave up 5 bases, with 10 bases separating them.

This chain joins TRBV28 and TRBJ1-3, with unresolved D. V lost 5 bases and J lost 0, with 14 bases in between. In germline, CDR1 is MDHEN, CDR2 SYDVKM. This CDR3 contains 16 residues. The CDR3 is CASSPPDTSSGNTIYF. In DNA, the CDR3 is TGTGCCAGCAGTCCACCCGACACGAGCTCTGGAAACACCATATATTTT.

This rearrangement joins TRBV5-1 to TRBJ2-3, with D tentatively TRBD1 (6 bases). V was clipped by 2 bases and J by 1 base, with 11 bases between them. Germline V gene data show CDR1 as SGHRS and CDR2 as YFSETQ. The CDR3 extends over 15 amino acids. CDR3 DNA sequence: TGCGCCAGCAGCTTTGGAAACAGGGGCACAGATACGCAGTATTTT. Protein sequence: CASSFGNRGTDTQYF.

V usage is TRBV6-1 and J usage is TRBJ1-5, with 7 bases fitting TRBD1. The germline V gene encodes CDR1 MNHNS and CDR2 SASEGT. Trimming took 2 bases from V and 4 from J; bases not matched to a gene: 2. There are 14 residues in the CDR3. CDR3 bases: TGTGCCAGCAGTGAAAAACAGGGGAATCAGCCCCAGCATTTT. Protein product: CASSEKQGNQPQHF.

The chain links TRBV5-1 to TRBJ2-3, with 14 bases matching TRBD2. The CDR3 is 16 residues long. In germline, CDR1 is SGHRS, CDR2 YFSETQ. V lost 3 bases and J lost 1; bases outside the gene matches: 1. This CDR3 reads CASSSGLAGGTDTQYF. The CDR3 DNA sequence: TGCGCCAGCAGCTCGGGACTAGCGGGGGGCACAGATACGCAGTATTTT.

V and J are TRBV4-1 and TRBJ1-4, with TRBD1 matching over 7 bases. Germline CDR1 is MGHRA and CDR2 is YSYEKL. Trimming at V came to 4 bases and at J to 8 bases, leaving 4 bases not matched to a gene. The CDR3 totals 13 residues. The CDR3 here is CASSPTGREKLFF. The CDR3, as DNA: TGCGCCAGCAGCCCGACAGGGCGGGAAAAACTGTTTTTT.

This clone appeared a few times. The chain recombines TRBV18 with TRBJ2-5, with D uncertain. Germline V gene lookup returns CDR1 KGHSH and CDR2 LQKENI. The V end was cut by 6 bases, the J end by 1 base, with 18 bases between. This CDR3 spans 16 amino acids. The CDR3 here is CASSSSPRFLQETQYF. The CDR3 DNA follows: TGTGCCAGCTCCTCCTCCCCCCGGTTTCTCCAAGAGACCCAGTACTTC.

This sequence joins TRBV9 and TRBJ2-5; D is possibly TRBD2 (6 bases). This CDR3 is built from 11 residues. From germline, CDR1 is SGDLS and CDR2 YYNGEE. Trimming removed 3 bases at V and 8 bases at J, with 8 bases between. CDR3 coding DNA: TGTGCCAGCAGCGACGGGGGTACCCAGTACTTC. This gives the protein CASSDGGTQYF.

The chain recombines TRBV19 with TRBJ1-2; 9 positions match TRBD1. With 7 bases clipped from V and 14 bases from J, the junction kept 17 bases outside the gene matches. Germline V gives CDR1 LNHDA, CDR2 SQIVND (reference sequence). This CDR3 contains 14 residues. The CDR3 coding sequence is TGTGCCAGTAAACCAGCCCTTCAACGGACAGGGGAAACCTTC. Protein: CASKPALQRTGETF.

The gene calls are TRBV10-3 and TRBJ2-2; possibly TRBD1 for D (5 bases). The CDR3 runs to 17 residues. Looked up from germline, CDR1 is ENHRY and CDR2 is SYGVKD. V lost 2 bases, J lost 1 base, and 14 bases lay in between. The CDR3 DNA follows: TGTGCCATCAGTGAGGGAGACAGATTCCTGAACACCGGGGAGCTGTTTTTT. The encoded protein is CAISEGDRFLNTGELFF.

CDR3 loop: CASSSDRQRGTYNEQFF. CDR3 coding DNA: TGTGCCAGCAGCTCGGACCGACAGCGGGGGACTTACAATGAGCAGTTCTTC. V usage is TRBV28 and J usage is TRBJ2-1, with TRBD2 matching over 8 bases. V shed 6 bases and J 4 bases; nucleotides not matched to a gene: 14. The CDR3 extends over 17 amino acids. Germline V CDR1 and CDR2: MDHEN, SYDVKM.

The CDR3 DNA reads as TGTGCCAGTCGACAGGGACAGGGGACCTACGAGCAGTACTTC. As protein: CASRQGQGTYEQYF. The J gene is TRBJ2-7, the V gene TRBV19; TRBD1 matches 10 bases. Germline CDR1 reads LNHDA; CDR2 reads SQIVND (reference sequence). This CDR3 is built from 14 residues. Unmatched junction bases numbered 6, after V lost 8 bases and J lost 2 bases.

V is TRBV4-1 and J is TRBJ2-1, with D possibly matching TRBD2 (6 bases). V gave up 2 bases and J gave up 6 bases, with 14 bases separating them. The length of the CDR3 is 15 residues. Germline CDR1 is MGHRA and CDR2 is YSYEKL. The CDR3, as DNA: TGCGCCAGCAGCCAAACCCTGGGACTTACCAATGAGCAGTTCTTC. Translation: CASSQTLGLTNEQFF.

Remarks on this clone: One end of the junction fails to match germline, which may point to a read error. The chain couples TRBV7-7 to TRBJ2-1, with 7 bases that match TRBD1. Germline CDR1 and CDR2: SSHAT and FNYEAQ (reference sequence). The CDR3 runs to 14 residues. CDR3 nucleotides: TGTGCTAGCAGCTCCGGGATTTCCGGGACAGCGGAGTTCTTC. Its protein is CASSSGISGTAEFF.

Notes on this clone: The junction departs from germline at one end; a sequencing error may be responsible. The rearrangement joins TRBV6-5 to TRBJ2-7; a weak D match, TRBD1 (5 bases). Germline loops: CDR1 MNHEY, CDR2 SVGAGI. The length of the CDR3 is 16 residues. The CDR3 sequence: CASSYGTAGSTYEQDF. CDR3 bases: TGTGCCAGCAGTTACGGAACAGCAGGGTCGACCTACGAGCAGGACTTC.

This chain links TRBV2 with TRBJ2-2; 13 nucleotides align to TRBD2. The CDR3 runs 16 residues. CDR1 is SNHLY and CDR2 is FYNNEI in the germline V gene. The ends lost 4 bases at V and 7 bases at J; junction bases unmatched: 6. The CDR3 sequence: CASSALLAGGIGELFF. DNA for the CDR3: TGTGCCAGCAGTGCATTACTAGCGGGGGGGATCGGGGAGCTGTTTTTT.

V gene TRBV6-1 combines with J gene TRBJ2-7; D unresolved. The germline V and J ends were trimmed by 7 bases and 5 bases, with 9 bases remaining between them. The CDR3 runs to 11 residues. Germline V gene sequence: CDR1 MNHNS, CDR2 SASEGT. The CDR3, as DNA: TGTGCCAGCACACGGTACCACGAGCAGTACTTC. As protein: CASTRYHEQYF.

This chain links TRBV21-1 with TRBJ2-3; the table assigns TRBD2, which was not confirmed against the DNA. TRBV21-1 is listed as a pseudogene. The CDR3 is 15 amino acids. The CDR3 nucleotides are TGTGCCAGCAGCACATCTAGCGGGAAGGCAGATACGCAGTATTTT. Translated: CASSTSSGKADTQYF.

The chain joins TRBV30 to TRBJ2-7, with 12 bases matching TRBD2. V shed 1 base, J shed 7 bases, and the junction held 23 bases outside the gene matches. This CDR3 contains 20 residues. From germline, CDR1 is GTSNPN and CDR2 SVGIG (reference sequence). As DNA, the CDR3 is TGTGCCTGGAGTGCCCTAAGGGTGCACGGGGCTAGCGGGGGGGCCGGGGAGCAGTACTTC. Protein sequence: CAWSALRVHGASGGAGEQYF.

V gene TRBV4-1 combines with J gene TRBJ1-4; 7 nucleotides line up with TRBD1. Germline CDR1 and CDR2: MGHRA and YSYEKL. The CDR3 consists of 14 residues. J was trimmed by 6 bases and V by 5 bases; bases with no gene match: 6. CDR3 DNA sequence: TGCGCCAGCAGCAGACAGGGAAGGGATGAAAAACTGTTTTTT. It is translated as CASSRQGRDEKLFF.